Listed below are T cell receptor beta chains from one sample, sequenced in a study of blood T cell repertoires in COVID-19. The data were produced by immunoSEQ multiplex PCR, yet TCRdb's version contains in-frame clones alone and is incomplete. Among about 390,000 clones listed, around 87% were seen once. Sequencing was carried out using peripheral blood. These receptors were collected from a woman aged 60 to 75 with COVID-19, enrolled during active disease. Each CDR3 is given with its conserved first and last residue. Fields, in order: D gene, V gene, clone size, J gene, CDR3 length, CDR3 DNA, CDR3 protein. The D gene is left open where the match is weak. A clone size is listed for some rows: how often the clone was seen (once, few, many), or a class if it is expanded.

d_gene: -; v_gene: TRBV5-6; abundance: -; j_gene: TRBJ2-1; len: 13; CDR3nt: TGTGCCCGGAGGGATGGGGGGGCAAATGAGCAGTTCTTC; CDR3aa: CARRDGGANEQFF
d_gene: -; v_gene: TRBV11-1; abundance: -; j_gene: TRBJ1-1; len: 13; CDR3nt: TGTGCCAGCAGCTCAAGGGGGAACACTGAAGCTTTCTTT; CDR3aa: CASSSRGNTEAFF
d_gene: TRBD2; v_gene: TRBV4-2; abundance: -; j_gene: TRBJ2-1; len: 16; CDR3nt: TGTGCCAGCAGCCACCCACTAGCGGGGGGGTTCAATGAGCAGTTCTTC; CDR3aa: CASSHPLAGGFNEQFF
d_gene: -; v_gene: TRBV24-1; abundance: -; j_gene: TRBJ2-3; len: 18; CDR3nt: TGTGCCACCAGTGATCCCCCAAAAAGCGGCCCTACGACAGATACGCAGTATTTT; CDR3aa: CATSDPPKSGPTTDTQYF
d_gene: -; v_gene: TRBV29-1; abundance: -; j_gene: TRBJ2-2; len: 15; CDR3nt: TGCAGCGTTGAAGTGGGGCAGATGAACACCGGGGAGCTGTTTTTT; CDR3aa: CSVEVGQMNTGELFF
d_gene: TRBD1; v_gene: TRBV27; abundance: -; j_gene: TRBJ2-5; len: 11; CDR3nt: TGTGCCATCGACAGGGGGGAGACCCAGTACTTC; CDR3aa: CAIDRGETQYF
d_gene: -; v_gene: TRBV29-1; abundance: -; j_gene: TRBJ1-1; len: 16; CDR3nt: TGCAGCGTTGTCGGCCACCGTCAGGCACCAGGGGATGAAGCTTTCTTT; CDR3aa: CSVVGHRQAPGDEAFF
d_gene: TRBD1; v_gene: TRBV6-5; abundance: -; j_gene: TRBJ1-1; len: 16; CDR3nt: TGTGCCAGCAGTTACTCGATGGCAGGGGGCATCACTGAAGCTTTCTTT; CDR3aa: CASSYSMAGGITEAFF
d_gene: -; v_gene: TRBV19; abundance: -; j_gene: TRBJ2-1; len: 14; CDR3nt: TGTGCCAGTAGTCCCTGGACAGCTTACAATGAGCAGTTCTTC; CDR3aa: CASSPWTAYNEQFF
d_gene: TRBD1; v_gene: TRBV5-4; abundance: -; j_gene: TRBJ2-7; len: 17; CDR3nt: TGTGCCAGCAGCGACAGGGGGCAGCGCCAATACTCCTACGAGCAGTACTTC; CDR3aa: CASSDRGQRQYSYEQYF
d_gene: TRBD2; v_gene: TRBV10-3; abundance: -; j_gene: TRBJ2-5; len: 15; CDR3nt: TGTGCCATCAGACCCGCGACTAGCAAGGGCGGGACCCAGTACTTC; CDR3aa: CAIRPATSKGGTQYF
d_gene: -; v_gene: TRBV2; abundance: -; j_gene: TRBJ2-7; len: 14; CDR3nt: TGTGCCAGCAGTAAGGCCCATGGGGCCATCGAGCAGTACTTC; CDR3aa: CASSKAHGAIEQYF
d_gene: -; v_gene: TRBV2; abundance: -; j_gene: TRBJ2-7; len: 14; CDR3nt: TGTGCCAGCAGTGAATTTGAGGGCTTCTACGAGCAGTACTTC; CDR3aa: CASSEFEGFYEQYF
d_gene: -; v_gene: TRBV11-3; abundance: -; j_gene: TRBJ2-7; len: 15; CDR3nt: TGTGCCAGCAGCCCCCCGGGGACTTCGAGGTTCGAGCAGTACTTC; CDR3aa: CASSPPGTSRFEQYF
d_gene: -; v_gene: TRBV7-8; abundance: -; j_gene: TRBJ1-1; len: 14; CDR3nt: TGTGCCAGCAGCTTAGTGGCAGGGAACACTGAAGCTTTCTTT; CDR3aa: CASSLVAGNTEAFF
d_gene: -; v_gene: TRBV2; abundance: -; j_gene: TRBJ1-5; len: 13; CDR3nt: TGTGCCACCAGCCTAGGGGTACAACAGCCCCAGCATTTT; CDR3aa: CATSLGVQQPQHF
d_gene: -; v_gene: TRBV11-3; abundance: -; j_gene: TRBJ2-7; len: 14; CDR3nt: TGTGCCAGCAGCTTTTCGGGACAATACTACGAGCAGTACTTC; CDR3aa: CASSFSGQYYEQYF
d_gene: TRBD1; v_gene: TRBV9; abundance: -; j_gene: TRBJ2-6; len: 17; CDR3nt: TGTGCCAGCAGCGAACAGGGGGCAAGAACTGGGGCCAACGTCCTGACTTTC; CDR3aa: CASSEQGARTGANVLTF
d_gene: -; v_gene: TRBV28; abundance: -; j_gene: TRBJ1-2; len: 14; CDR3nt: TGTGCCAGCAGCACAGGGCCGACCTCTTATGGCTACACCTTC; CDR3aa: CASSTGPTSYGYTF
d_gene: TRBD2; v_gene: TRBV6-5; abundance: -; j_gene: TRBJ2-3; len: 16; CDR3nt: TGTGCCAGCAGTTACTCGGGAGGGACTACCACAGATACGCAGTATTTT; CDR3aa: CASSYSGGTTTDTQYF
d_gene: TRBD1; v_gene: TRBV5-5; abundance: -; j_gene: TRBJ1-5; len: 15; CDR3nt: TGTGCCAGCAGCTATCGGACAGGGAGCAATCAGCCCCAGCATTTT; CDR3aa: CASSYRTGSNQPQHF
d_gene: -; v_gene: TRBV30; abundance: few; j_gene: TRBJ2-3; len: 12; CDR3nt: TGTGCCTTTGGGAGGGGGAGAGATACGCAGTATTTT; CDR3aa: CAFGRGRDTQYF
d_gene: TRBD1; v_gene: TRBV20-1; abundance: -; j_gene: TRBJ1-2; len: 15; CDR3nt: TGCAGTGCTAGTCGAGTGGGACAGACTAACTATGGCTACACCTTC; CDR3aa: CSASRVGQTNYGYTF
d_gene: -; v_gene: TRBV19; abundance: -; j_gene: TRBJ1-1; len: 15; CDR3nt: TGTGCCAGTAGTATTTGGGACAACCCGAACACTGAAGCTTTCTTT; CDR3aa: CASSIWDNPNTEAFF
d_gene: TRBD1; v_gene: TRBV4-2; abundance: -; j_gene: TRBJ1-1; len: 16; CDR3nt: TGTGCCAGCAGCCCCGGTCCCGGACAGGGGTACACTGAAGCTTTCTTT; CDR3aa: CASSPGPGQGYTEAFF
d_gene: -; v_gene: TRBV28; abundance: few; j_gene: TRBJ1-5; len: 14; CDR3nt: TGTGCCAGCAGTTTACAAAATCGGGATCAGCCCCAGCATTTT; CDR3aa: CASSLQNRDQPQHF
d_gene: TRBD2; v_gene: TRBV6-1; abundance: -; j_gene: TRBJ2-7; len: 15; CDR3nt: TGTGCCAGCAGTGAGGGACTAGCGGGCTCATACGAGCAGTACTTC; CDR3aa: CASSEGLAGSYEQYF
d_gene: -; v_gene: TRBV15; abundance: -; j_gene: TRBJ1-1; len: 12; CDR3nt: TGTGCCACCAGCCCCGACAGTTTTGAAGCTTTCTTT; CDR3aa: CATSPDSFEAFF
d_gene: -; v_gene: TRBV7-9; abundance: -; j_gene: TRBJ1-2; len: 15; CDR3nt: TGTGCCAGCAGCTTTGAAACAGATGCTAACTATGGCTACACCTTC; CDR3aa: CASSFETDANYGYTF
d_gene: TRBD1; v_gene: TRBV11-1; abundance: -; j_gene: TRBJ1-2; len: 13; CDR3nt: TGTGCCACCGGGGACAGGCATTCGTATGGCTACACCTTC; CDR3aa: CATGDRHSYGYTF
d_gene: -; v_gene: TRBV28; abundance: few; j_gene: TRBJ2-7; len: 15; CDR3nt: TGTGCCAGCAGCCCAGCCAAACAGGGAACCTACGAGCAGTACTTC; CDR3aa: CASSPAKQGTYEQYF
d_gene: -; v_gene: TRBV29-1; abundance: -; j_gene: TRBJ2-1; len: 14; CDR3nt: TGCAGCTCCGTTCGTGGGGGGTCCTACAATGAGCAGTTCTTC; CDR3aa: CSSVRGGSYNEQFF
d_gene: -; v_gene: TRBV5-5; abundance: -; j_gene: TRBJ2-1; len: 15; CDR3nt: TGTGCCAGCAGTTTCGCGTCCAGCGGGTACAATGAGCAGTTCTTC; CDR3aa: CASSFASSGYNEQFF
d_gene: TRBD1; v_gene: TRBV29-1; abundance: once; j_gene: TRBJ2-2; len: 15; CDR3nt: TGCAGCTTTTACCGACAGGGGGCTAGGACCGGGGAGCTGTTTTTT; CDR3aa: CSFYRQGARTGELFF
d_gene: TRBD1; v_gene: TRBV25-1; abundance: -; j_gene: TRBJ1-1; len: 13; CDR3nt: TGTGCCACACAGGACAGGGGTGGCACTGAAGCTTTCTTT; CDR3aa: CATQDRGGTEAFF
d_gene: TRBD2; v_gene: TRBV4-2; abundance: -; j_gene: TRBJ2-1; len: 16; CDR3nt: TGTGCCAGCAGCCAAGATTTGGCGGGGGGGCTGAATGAGCAGTTCTTC; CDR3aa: CASSQDLAGGLNEQFF
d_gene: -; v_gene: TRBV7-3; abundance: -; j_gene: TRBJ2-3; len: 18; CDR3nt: TGTGCCAGCAGCTTAATTGGGTCCGGGATTCTAAGCACAGATACGCAGTATTTT; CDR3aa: CASSLIGSGILSTDTQYF
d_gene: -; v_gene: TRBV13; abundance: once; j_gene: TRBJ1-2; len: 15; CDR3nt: TGTGCCAGCAGCTTAGGGGACATCGGAGGGTATGGCTACACCTTC; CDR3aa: CASSLGDIGGYGYTF
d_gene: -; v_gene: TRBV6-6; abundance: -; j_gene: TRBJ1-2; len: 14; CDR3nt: TGTGCCAGCAGTTACTCGGCCGGGGAGGGAGGCTACACCTTC; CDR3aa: CASSYSAGEGGYTF
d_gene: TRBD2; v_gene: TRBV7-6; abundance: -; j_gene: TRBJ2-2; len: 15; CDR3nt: TGTGCCAGCGGCCGTGAGAGCGGGGTAGCCGGGGAGCTGTTTTTT; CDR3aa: CASGRESGVAGELFF
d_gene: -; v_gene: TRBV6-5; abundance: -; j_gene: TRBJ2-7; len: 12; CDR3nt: TGTGCCAGCAGTTCGTCGACTTACGAGCAGTACTTC; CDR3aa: CASSSSTYEQYF
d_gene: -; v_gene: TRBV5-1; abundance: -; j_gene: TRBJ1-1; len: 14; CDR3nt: TGCGCCAGCAGCTTGTTGAGGTCGCTTGAGGGAGCTTTCTTT; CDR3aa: CASSLLRSLEGAFF
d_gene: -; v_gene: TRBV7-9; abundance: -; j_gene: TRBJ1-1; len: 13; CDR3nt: TGTGCCAGCAGCGGACAGCCTGGCTCTGAAGCTTTCTTT; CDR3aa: CASSGQPGSEAFF
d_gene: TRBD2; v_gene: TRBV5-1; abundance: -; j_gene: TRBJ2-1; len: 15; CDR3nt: TGCGCCAGCAGCTTGGGCGGGGGGACCCATCCGTGGCAGTTCTTC; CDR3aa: CASSLGGGTHPWQFF
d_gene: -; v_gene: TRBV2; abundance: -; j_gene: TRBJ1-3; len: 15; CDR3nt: TGTGCCAGCAGTAGGGGCCCAGGAGCTGGAAACACCATATATTTT; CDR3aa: CASSRGPGAGNTIYF